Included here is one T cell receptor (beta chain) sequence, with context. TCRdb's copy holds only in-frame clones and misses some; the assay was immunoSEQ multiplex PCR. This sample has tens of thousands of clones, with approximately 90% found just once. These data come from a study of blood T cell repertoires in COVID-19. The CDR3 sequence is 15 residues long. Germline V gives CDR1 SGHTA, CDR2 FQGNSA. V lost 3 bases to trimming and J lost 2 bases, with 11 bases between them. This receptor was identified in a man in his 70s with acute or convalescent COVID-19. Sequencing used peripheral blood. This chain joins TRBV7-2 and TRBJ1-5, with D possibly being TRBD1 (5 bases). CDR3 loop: CASSLGLPGNQPQHF. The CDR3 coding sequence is TGTGCCAGCAGCTTGGGGCTGCCGGGCAATCAGCCCCAGCATTTT.